These T cell receptor beta chains were read from a single sample in a study of blood T cell repertoires in COVID-19. Clones were read by immunoSEQ multiplex PCR, and TCRdb kept only the in-frame ones, dropping some. The sample lists approximately 300,000 clones; roughly 90% were seen once. Material: peripheral blood. These TCRs come from a man younger than 35 who had recovered from COVID-19. The CDR3 runs from the conserved cysteine through the conserved F or W. D genes are given only for firm matches. Only some rows state a clone size, as once, few, many or a class for expanded clones.

J gene	D gene	clone size	V gene	CDR3 DNA	CDR3 protein
TRBJ2-5	TRBD1	NA	TRBV13	TGTGCCAGCAGCCCCCCCCCGGACAGGGTAGGAGAGACCCAGTACTTC	CASSPPPDRVGETQYF
TRBJ1-2	NA	NA	TRBV6-1	TGTGCCAGCAGTGAAGCGCTGGGATTCGTCCAGGGGTATGGCTACACCTTC	CASSEALGFVQGYGYTF
TRBJ1-2	TRBD1	NA	TRBV11-2	TGTGCCAGCAGTTCCCTCGGGACAGGGATCGTAGATGGCTACACCTTC	CASSSLGTGIVDGYTF
TRBJ1-2	TRBD1	NA	TRBV6-6	TGTGCCACCCAACCGACGACAGGGGGCGATGGCTACACCTTC	CATQPTTGGDGYTF
TRBJ1-1	TRBD1	once	TRBV5-4	TGTGCCAGCAGCCAGACAGGGGTGACTGAAGCTTTCTTT	CASSQTGVTEAFF
TRBJ1-2	NA	NA	TRBV6-6	TGTGCCAGCAGTTACCCGGGGGGGCTTCTCCTCTATGGCTACACCTTC	CASSYPGGLLLYGYTF
TRBJ2-2	NA	NA	TRBV25-1	TGTGCCAGCAGGACACCGAACACCGGGGAGCTGTTTTTT	CASRTPNTGELFF
TRBJ2-3	NA	NA	TRBV5-4	TGTGCCAGCAGCTTAGTTACTAGCACAGATACGCAGTATTTT	CASSLVTSTDTQYF
TRBJ2-1	TRBD2	NA	TRBV11-2	TGTGCCAGCAGCCCTAGTCTAGCGGGGGGGTTCTACAATGAGCAGTTCTTC	CASSPSLAGGFYNEQFF
TRBJ2-1	NA	NA	TRBV11-1	TGTGCCAGCAGCCCGGCGGGTAATTCACGGGAGCAGTTCTTC	CASSPAGNSREQFF
TRBJ1-2	NA	NA	TRBV11-2	TGTGCCAGCCCCGACGCAGAGGGAGGCTACACCTTC	CASPDAEGGYTF
TRBJ1-1	TRBD1	few	TRBV18	TGTGCCAGCTCACCAACAGGGGGGAAGACTGAAGCTTTCTTT	CASSPTGGKTEAFF
TRBJ1-2	NA	NA	TRBV5-1	TGCGCCAGCAGCTTGGCGGGGGGAGCGAGTTATGGCTACACCTTC	CASSLAGGASYGYTF
TRBJ1-5	NA	NA	TRBV20-1	TGCAGTGCTAGTGCGGGGGAAGGCAATCAGCCCCAGCATTTT	CSASAGEGNQPQHF
TRBJ2-7	TRBD1	NA	TRBV19	TGTGCCAGTAGTACCCCCCGGACAGGGAAACCCTACGAGCAGTACTTC	CASSTPRTGKPYEQYF
TRBJ2-3	NA	NA	TRBV7-6	TGTGCCAGCAGCTTCCCAGATTCCAATACGCAGTATTTT	CASSFPDSNTQYF
TRBJ1-1	NA	NA	TRBV30	TGTGCCTGGAGTCCGCGCGTCACTGAAGCTTTCTTT	CAWSPRVTEAFF
TRBJ1-2	NA	NA	TRBV7-2	TGTGCCAGCAGCCCAACCAGGGGAGTCAACTATGGCTACACCTTC	CASSPTRGVNYGYTF
TRBJ2-7	TRBD2	NA	TRBV18	TGTGCCAGCTCACCACCGGGACTAGCGGGATACGAGCAGTACTTC	CASSPPGLAGYEQYF
TRBJ2-1	TRBD2	once	TRBV29-1	TGCAGCGTTGATGGTGCGGGAGCCTACAATGAGCAGTTCTTC	CSVDGAGAYNEQFF
TRBJ1-1	NA	NA	TRBV5-1	TGCGCCAGCAGGGGGGGGTCCACTGAAGCTTTCTTT	CASRGGSTEAFF
TRBJ1-1	NA	NA	TRBV9	TGTGCCAGCAGCGTAGGGTTGACAGATGAAGCTTTCTTT	CASSVGLTDEAFF
TRBJ1-1	NA	NA	TRBV6-5	TGTGCCAGCAGTTACACGCCAGGGGCGGGTCTGACTTTCTTT	CASSYTPGAGLTFF